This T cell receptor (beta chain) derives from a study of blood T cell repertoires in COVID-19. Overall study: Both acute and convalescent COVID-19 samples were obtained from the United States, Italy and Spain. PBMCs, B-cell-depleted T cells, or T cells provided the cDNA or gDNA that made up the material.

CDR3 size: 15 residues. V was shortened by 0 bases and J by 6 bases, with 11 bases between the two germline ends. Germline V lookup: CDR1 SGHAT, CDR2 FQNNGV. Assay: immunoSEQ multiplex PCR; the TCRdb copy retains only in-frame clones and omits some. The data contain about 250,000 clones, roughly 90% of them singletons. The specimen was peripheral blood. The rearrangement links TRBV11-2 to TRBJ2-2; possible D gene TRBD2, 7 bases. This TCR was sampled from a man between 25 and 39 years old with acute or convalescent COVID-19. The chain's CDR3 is CASSLDGGGPGELFF. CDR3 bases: TGTGCCAGCAGCTTAGATGGGGGGGGCCCCGGGGAGCTGTTTTTT.